The 10 T cell receptor beta chains given below trace back to one sample, sequenced in a study of Ad26.COV2.S vaccination and SARS-CoV-2 variants. Noted treatment: around 19 received Ad26.COV2.S at low or high dose, single or two shots; 5 received placebo; per-sample allocation not given. Sample collection was performed on day 63 after the first vaccine or placebo injection. The protocol was immunoSEQ multiplex PCR, while the TCRdb copy is restricted to in-frame clones and leaves out a portion. The sample has hundreds of thousands of clones, under 90% seen once. Sequences were derived from peripheral blood, sampled in a trial of Ad26.COV2.S vaccine versus placebo. The receptors derive from a person between 18 and 65 years old who received the Ad26.COV2.S COVID-19 vaccine or a placebo.

The gene calls are TRBV5-1 and TRBJ2-1, with 7 bases fitting TRBD1. Germline loops: CDR1 SGHRS, CDR2 YFSETQ. V trimming: 1 base; J trimming: 8 bases; junction bases outside the gene matches: 0. This CDR3 spans 12 amino acids. In DNA form, the CDR3 reads TGCGCCAGCAGCTTGACAGGGGATGAGCAGTTCTTC. Protein: CASSLTGDEQFF.

This chain uses TRBV18 with TRBJ1-1, with 7 bases lining up with TRBD1. The ends lost 2 bases at V and 3 bases at J; junction bases unmatched: 3. The CDR3 sequence is 14 residues long. CDR1 is KGHSH, CDR2 LQKENI, per germline. CDR3 sequence: CASSPGTADTEAFF. The CDR3 nucleotides read TGTGCCAGCTCACCAGGGACAGCAGACACTGAAGCTTTCTTT.

This chain links TRBV15 with TRBJ2-7, with D possibly matching TRBD2 (5 bases). V dropped 3 bases and J dropped 0 bases, with 12 bases sitting between them. Germline loops: CDR1 LNHNV, CDR2 YYDKDF (reference sequence). CDR3 length equals 15 residues. The CDR3: CATSRGSDFSYEQYF. CDR3 DNA: TGTGCCACCAGCAGGGGATCGGACTTCTCCTACGAGCAGTACTTC.

The V call is TRBV5-1, the J call TRBJ2-5; D might be TRBD2 (6 bases). Germline CDR1 and CDR2: SGHRS and YFSETQ. The ends were cut back, 4 bases at V and 6 bases at J, with 25 bases in the middle. This CDR3 is built from 17 residues. The CDR3 region has the DNA TGCGCCAGCAGCCTCGACTCTAGGAGGGTTTGGGTAAAGACCCAGTACTTC. It translates to CASSLDSRRVWVKTQYF. The variable domain in full, with the rest retrieved from reference TRBV5-1 and TRBJ2-5, is KAGVTQTPRYLIKTRGQQVTLSCSPISGHRSVSWYQQTPGQGLQFLFEYFSETQRNKGNFPGRFSGRQFSNSRSEMNVSTLELGDSALYLCASSLDSRRVWVKTQYFGPGTRLLVL.

This clone was observed a single time. The CDR3 sequence: CASSLTGGTPEAFF. In DNA, the CDR3 is TGTGCCAGCAGCTTAACGGGAGGGACCCCTGAAGCTTTCTTT. The chain uses TRBV7-3 and TRBJ1-1; maybe TRBD1 (5 bases). With 0 bases removed from V and 6 bases from J, the gap between germline ends came to 11 bases. The CDR3 has 14 residues. Per the germline V gene, CDR1 is SGHTA and CDR2 is FQGTGA. Together with reference TRBV7-3 and TRBJ1-1, the CDR3 gives the full variable domain: GAGVSQTPSNKVTEKGKYVELRCDPISGHTALYWYRQSLGQGPEFLIYFQGTGAADDSGLPNDRFFAVRPEGSVSTLKIQRTERGDSAVYLCASSLTGGTPEAFFGQGTRLTVV.

The V and J genes are TRBV4-2 and TRBJ1-3, with D tentatively TRBD1 (5 bases). Germline values: CDR1 LGHNA, CDR2 YNFKEQ. V was cut by 3 bases and J by 4 bases, with 16 bases left in between. This CDR3 comprises 16 residues. CDR3 in amino acids: CASSHLVGGEGNTIYF. The CDR3 DNA follows: TGTGCCAGCAGCCACCTTGTCGGGGGGGAAGGAAACACCATATATTTT.

This CDR3 reads CASSLGSSYGYTF. The CDR3 nucleotides read TGCGCCAGCAGCTTGGGATCCTCTTATGGCTACACCTTC. This rearrangement joins TRBV5-1 to TRBJ1-2; the D is unclear. CDR3 length equals 13 residues. Germline V gives CDR1 SGHRS, CDR2 YFSETQ. Trimming removed 0 bases from V and 5 bases from J, with 8 bases in between.

The rearrangement uses TRBV6-5 and TRBJ2-7, with a possible D match to TRBD2 (5 bases). The CDR3 consists of 14 residues. CDR1 and CDR2 (germline): MNHEY, SVGAGI. V lost 8 bases, J lost 6 bases, and 20 bases lay in between. The CDR3 coding sequence is TGTGCCAGCCAGGTATGGGGAGATGGGTCCGAGCAGTACTTC. This gives the protein CASQVWGDGSEQYF.

The V and J genes are TRBV7-2 and TRBJ1-2; TRBD1 might be the D (6 bases). This CDR3 is built from 16 residues. V was pared by 3 bases and J by 3 bases, with 17 bases between. Germline V CDR1 and CDR2: SGHTA, FQGNSA. The CDR3 DNA reads as TGTGCCAGCAGCTTCCGCGCCATGACAGGTTACTATGGCTACACCTTC. Residues: CASSFRAMTGYYGYTF.

The chain is built from TRBV5-3 and TRBJ1-6; tentative D call: TRBD1 (6 bases). TRBV5-3 is an ORF for which the function is uncertain. The CDR3 runs to 16 residues. V shed 2 bases and J shed 9 bases, with 18 bases lying between them. This CDR3 is CARSFVPGVVISPLHF. The CDR3 nucleotides are TGTGCCAGAAGCTTTGTCCCAGGGGTCGTGATTTCACCCCTCCACTTT.